These 23 T cell receptor beta chains share one sample of origin, sequenced in a study of molecular identifiers for immune sequencing clone quantification. TCRdb ran MiXCR on the PCR reads and lists one entry per CDR3 protein. The repertoire holds just under 65,000 distinct CDR3 sequences, 17% seen once, with approximately 1.4% in the top ten. The sequenced material came from naive CD8+ T cells from blood, with Jurkat cell RNA spiked in. Subset defined: FACS-sorted CD8+CD4-CCR7+CD45RA+ naive T cells. The source of these receptors is a human donor in good health. Some libraries in this study had Jurkat cell RNA spiked in.

This clonotype was seen ten or more times. The V and J genes are TRBV4-2 and TRBJ2-3; 8 bases agree with TRBD1. This CDR3 has 16 amino acids. V lost 5 bases, J lost 0 bases, and 7 bases stayed unmatched. Germline V gene data show CDR1 as LGHNA and CDR2 as YNFKEQ. For the CDR3, the DNA is TGTGCCAGCAGCTTTCGGACAGGGACGAGCACAGATACGCAGTATTTT. It is translated as CASSFRTGTSTDTQYF.

Ten or more counts support this clonotype. The genes are TRBV19 and TRBJ1-4, with no clear D. CDR3 length: 15 amino acids. V lost 5 bases and J lost 5, with 15 bases in between. Germline CDR1 LNHDA, CDR2 SQIVND (reference sequence). CDR3 in amino acids: CASSSVDGPNEKLFF. CDR3 DNA sequence: TGTGCCAGTAGTTCTGTCGACGGACCAAATGAAAAACTGTTTTTT.

This clonotype was seen ten or more times. V usage is TRBV7-9 and J usage is TRBJ2-7; possible D gene TRBD2, 6 bases. The CDR3 has 13 residues. The V and J ends lost 4 bases and 2 bases respectively, with 9 bases between them. CDR1 is SEHNR and CDR2 is FQNEAQ in the germline V gene (reference sequence). CDR3 region: CASSSTSTYEQYF. CDR3 coding DNA: TGTGCCAGCAGCTCGACTAGTACCTACGAGCAGTACTTC.

This clonotype turned up a few times. The chain carries TRBV5-6 and TRBJ2-7; D might be TRBD1 or TRBD2, each matching 5 bases. Looked up from germline, CDR1 is SGHDT and CDR2 is YYEEEE. CDR3 length: 13 amino acids. Between the trimmed V and J ends, which lost 2 bases and 6 bases, there was a span of 12 bases. The CDR3 sequence: CASSFSEGSEQYF. CDR3 in DNA: TGTGCCAGCAGCTTTTCCGAGGGGTCCGAGCAGTACTTC.

The V and J genes are TRBV27 and TRBJ1-2; no clear D gene. Trimming took 3 bases from V and 3 from J, leaving 17 bases between them. Germline V gives CDR1 MNHEY, CDR2 SMNVEV (reference sequence). The CDR3 runs 16 residues. As DNA, the CDR3 is TGTGCCAGCAGTTTTCTTTCTCGAGCCGTCCACTATGGCTACACCTTC. Amino acids: CASSFLSRAVHYGYTF.

This clonotype has at least ten counts. This rearrangement joins TRBV14 to TRBJ2-1; the match to TRBD2 covers 8 bases. The CDR3 loop spans 19 amino acids. After removal of 0 bases from V and 3 bases from J, the junction contained 13 bases not matched to a gene. CDR1 and CDR2 from the germline V gene are SGHDN and FVKESK. The CDR3: CASSQDALSVAGRYNEQFF. The CDR3 nucleotides are TGTGCCAGCAGCCAAGATGCGCTAAGCGTAGCGGGACGCTACAATGAGCAGTTCTTC.

As regards this clonotype: This may stem from a read error, because a much larger clone lies one nucleotide away. The chain uses TRBV19 and TRBJ1-1; maybe TRBD1 (5 bases). The germline gives CDR1 LNHDA, CDR2 SQIVND (reference sequence). The CDR3 totals 12 residues. Trimming took off 3 bases at V and 11 bases at J, with 13 bases between the two ends. CDR3 DNA: TGTGCCAGTAGTATTACGGCAGGGCCGGCTTTCTTT. This codes for CASSITAGPAFF.

Ten or more counts support this clonotype. The chain uses TRBV20-1 and TRBJ2-1, with D unresolved. Germline V gene data show CDR1 as DFQATT and CDR2 as SNEGSKA (reference sequence). V lost 6 bases and J lost 0, with 12 bases in between. The CDR3 length is 14 residues. The DNA of the CDR3 is TGCAGTGCACCGGGCCCGAGCTCCTACAATGAGCAGTTCTTC. It is translated as CSAPGPSSYNEQFF.

In this sample, this clonotype turned up many times. This chain connects TRBV27 to TRBJ2-7; 12 bases line up with TRBD2. Trimming took 5 bases from V and 5 from J; bases not matched to a gene: 10. The CDR3 spans 16 residues. Per the germline V gene, CDR1 is MNHEY and CDR2 is SMNVEV (reference sequence). CDR3 protein: CASSPNLAGGPHEQYF. DNA for the CDR3: TGTGCCAGCAGTCCCAATCTAGCGGGAGGGCCACACGAGCAGTACTTC.

This sequence joins TRBV10-3 and TRBJ2-4; 10 nucleotides line up with TRBD2. CDR1 is ENHRY and CDR2 is SYGVKD in the germline V gene. This CDR3 is built from 15 residues. The ends lost 3 bases at V and 6 bases at J; junction bases unmatched: 5. The DNA of the CDR3 is TGTGCCATCAGTGACCTAGCGGGAGAGGGAAACATTCAGTACTTC. Its translation: CAISDLAGEGNIQYF.

This clonotype was seen many times. The V call is TRBV27, the J call TRBJ2-7; 8 nucleotides line up with TRBD2. Trimming at V came to 5 bases and at J to 3 bases, leaving 12 bases not matched to a gene. The CDR3 has 16 amino acids. CDR1 is MNHEY and CDR2 is SMNVEV in the germline V gene (reference sequence). The CDR3, as DNA: TGTGCCAGCAGTCCCGTTCCCGCGGGAGGTCTCTACGAGCAGTACTTC. It yields the protein CASSPVPAGGLYEQYF.

This clonotype has at least ten counts. The V gene is TRBV11-2, the J gene TRBJ2-1, with TRBD2 identical over 11 bases. V was pared by 3 bases and J by 4 bases, with 2 bases of the junction left unmatched. The CDR3 runs to 15 residues. The germline V gene encodes CDR1 SGHAT and CDR2 FQNNGV. The CDR3 sequence is CASSFTSGSYNEQFF. The CDR3, as DNA: TGTGCCAGCAGCTTCACTAGCGGGAGTTACAATGAGCAGTTCTTC.

This clonotype was detected many times. The chain has TRBV4-2 and TRBJ2-7; D gene uncertain. The CDR3 spans 14 residues. From germline, CDR1 is LGHNA and CDR2 YNFKEQ. V lost 2 bases and J 1 base, leaving 9 bases between the germline ends. The CDR3 DNA reads TGTGCCAGCAGCCAAATTCCCGGGTCCTACGAGCAGTACTTC. Translated: CASSQIPGSYEQYF.

A remark on this clonotype: A read error may be the cause here, since a much bigger clone is one base away. This chain links TRBV5-3 with TRBJ2-5; TRBD2 might be the D (5 bases). TRBV5-3 is an ORF, and what it does is uncertain. CDR3 length: 17 amino acids. The CDR3 DNA reads TGTGCCAGCAGCTTTTTCGGCAGGCGGGTTATAGGGGAGACCCAGTACTTC. Translated, it gives CASSFFGRRVIGETQYF.

This clonotype was seen only once. A much larger clone lies a single base off, so this may be a read error. This chain connects TRBV4-1 to TRBJ2-1, with 7 bases fitting TRBD2. Germline V lookup: CDR1 MGHRA, CDR2 YSYEKL. The CDR3 contains 16 residues. J gave up 10 bases and V 0 bases, and 12 bases lay outside the gene matches. The CDR3 here is CASSQEGGLWPAEQFF. The CDR3, as DNA: TGCGCCAGCAGCCAAGAGGGGGGGTTGTGGCCAGCCGAGCAGTTCTTC.

This clonotype came up a few times. With a much larger clone just one base away, this may be a read error. This CDR3 fails to terminate in the conserved phenylalanine or tryptophan, so it likely reflects a read error. This chain links TRBV7-9 with TRBJ2-3; TRBD2 matches at 7 bases. J was trimmed by 3 bases and V by 4 bases; bases with no gene match: 7. Germline V gene sequence: CDR1 SEHNR, CDR2 FQNEAQ (reference sequence). The CDR3 is made up of 15 amino acids. CDR3: CASSSTGGWTDTQYL. The CDR3 nucleotides are TGTGCCAGCAGCTCGACGGGAGGCTGGACAGATACGCAGTATCTT.

As for this clonotype: Since a much larger clone is just one base distant, this may be a read error. The chain is built from TRBV13 and TRBJ2-7; tentative D call: TRBD1 (5 bases). The V gene's germline CDR1 is PRHDT and CDR2 FYEKMQ (reference sequence). V was shortened by 6 bases and J by 2 bases, with 17 bases between the two germline ends. The CDR3 sequence is 15 residues long. The CDR3 loop reads CASRRRTDMTYEQYF. DNA for the CDR3: TGTGCCAGCAGGAGACGGACGGACATGACCTACGAGCAGTACTTC. Supplemented by reference TRBV13 and TRBJ2-7, the full variable domain reads AAGVIQSPRHLIKEKRETATLKCYPIPRHDTVYWYQQGPGQDPQFLISFYEKMQSDKGSIPDRFSAQQFSDYHSELNMSSLELGDSALYFCASRRRTDMTYEQYFGPGTRLTVT.

Turning to this clonotype: A much larger clone lies a single base off, so this may be a read error. The chain uses TRBV10-3 and TRBJ1-2; D perhaps matches TRBD1 (6 bases). Germline V gene data show CDR1 as ENHRY and CDR2 as SYGVKD. The CDR3 loop spans 13 amino acids. The chain's CDR3 is CAISPGALYGCTF. CDR3 coding DNA: TGTGCCATCAGCCCGGGGGCCCTCTATGGCTGCACCTTC.

Ten or more counts support this clonotype. This chain links TRBV27 with TRBJ2-3; 7 bases line up with TRBD2. The CDR3 runs to 16 residues. Germline CDR1 and CDR2: MNHEY and SMNVEV (reference sequence). V lost 2 bases and J lost 2; bases outside the gene matches: 7. The CDR3 sequence: CASSLGASGVTDTQYF. DNA of the CDR3: TGTGCCAGCAGTTTAGGGGCTAGCGGCGTCACAGATACGCAGTATTTT.

This clonotype was seen ten or more times. CDR3 in DNA: TGTGCCAGCAGTTCACTAGCGGGACCCAACAATGAGCAGTTCTTC. Translated, it gives CASSSLAGPNNEQFF. The genes are TRBV2 and TRBJ2-1; 10 bases agree with TRBD2. With V trimmed by 5 bases and J by 5 bases, 6 bases remained unmatched. The length of the CDR3 is 15 residues. CDR1 is SNHLY and CDR2 is FYNNEI in the germline V gene.

This clonotype was seen a handful of times. This sequence joins TRBV20-1 and TRBJ2-1, with D uncertain. This CDR3 is built from 11 residues. The V gene's germline CDR1 is DFQATT and CDR2 SNEGSKA (reference sequence). The CDR3 spells CGGPFYNEQFF. DNA of the CDR3: TGCGGTGGGCCCTTCTACAATGAGCAGTTCTTC.

This clonotype was counted ten times or more. This rearrangement joins TRBV20-1 to TRBJ2-7; possible D gene TRBD1, 7 bases. The germline CDR1 and CDR2 sequences are DFQATT and SNEGSKA (reference sequence). The V gene lost 6 bases and the J gene lost 4 bases, with 16 bases spanning the gap. The CDR3 loop spans 13 amino acids. DNA of the CDR3: TGCAGTGCCGGGGGCAGGGGGAATTACGAGCAGTACTTC. As protein: CSAGGRGNYEQYF.

This clonotype was counted only a few times. The DNA for the CDR3 is TGTGCCACCAGCAGGACTCTAGCGGGAATTATGAATGAGCAGTTCTTC. Translation gives CATSRTLAGIMNEQFF. The V and J genes are TRBV15 and TRBJ2-1; 9 positions agree with TRBD2. The CDR3 sequence is 16 residues long. J was trimmed by 7 bases and V by 3 bases; bases with no gene match: 10. CDR1 is LNHNV and CDR2 is YYDKDF in the germline V gene (reference sequence).